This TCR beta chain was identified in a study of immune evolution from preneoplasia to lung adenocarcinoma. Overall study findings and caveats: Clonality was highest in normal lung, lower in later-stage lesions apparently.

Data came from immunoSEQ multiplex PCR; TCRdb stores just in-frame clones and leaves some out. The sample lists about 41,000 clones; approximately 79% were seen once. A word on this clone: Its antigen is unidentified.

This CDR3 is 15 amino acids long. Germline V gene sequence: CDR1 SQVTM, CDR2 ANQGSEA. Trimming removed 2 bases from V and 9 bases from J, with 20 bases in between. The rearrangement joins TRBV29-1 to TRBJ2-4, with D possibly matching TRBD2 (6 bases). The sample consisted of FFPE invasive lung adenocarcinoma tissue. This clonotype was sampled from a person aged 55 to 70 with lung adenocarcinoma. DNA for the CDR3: TGCAGCGTTGAAAGGGCAGGGACTCTAGGTGGCATTCAGTACTTC. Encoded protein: CSVERAGTLGGIQYF.